A single sample gave rise to the 22 T cell receptor beta chains below, sequenced in a study of blood T cells in healthy people across ages. PCR was performed a second time for about 7 to 12 cycles using a sample-barcoded 5' primer and a J-beta primer mix. TCRdb re-called the 5' RACE reads with MiXCR, one entry per CDR3 protein. The repertoire holds about 1.7 million distinct CDR3 sequences, 28% seen once, with 7.7% in the top ten. The sequencing sample was made of blood. The receptors here all came from a woman under 40 in good health.

The rearrangement uses TRBV12-3 or TRBV12-4 and TRBJ2-1, with a possible D match to TRBD1 (5 bases). V was trimmed by 8 bases and J by 14 bases, leaving 16 bases between them. CDR3 length: 11 amino acids. The CDR3 is CASGGAFHKFF. The CDR3 DNA sequence: TGTGCCAGCGGTGGGGCTTTCCATAAGTTCTTC.

This chain connects TRBV2 to TRBJ2-3; 10 positions agree with TRBD2. The junction had 4 bases not matched to a gene; V was cut back by 2 bases and J by 2 bases. Germline V lookup: CDR1 SNHLY, CDR2 FYNNEI. This CDR3 has 16 amino acids. CDR3 in amino acids: CASSELLAGVTDTQYF. The CDR3 DNA sequence: TGTGCCAGCAGTGAACTCCTAGCGGGGGTCACAGATACGCAGTATTTT.

This clonotype was detected ten times or more. V and J are TRBV5-1 and TRBJ2-3; the match to TRBD1 covers 9 bases. Looked up from germline, CDR1 is SGHRS and CDR2 is YFSETQ. The junction had 3 bases not matched to a gene; V was cut back by 4 bases and J by 0 bases. This CDR3 region has 15 residues. The CDR3 sequence: CASSPGQGSTDTQYF. As DNA, the CDR3 is TGCGCCAGCAGCCCTGGACAGGGGAGCACAGATACGCAGTATTTT.

The J gene is TRBJ2-7, the V gene TRBV30; maybe TRBD2 (6 bases). The length of the CDR3 is 12 residues. Germline CDR1 is GTSNPN and CDR2 is SVGIG (reference sequence). Trimming left V 4 bases short and J 2 bases short, with 9 bases between. CDR3 sequence (DNA): TGTGCCTGGAAACGGGAGACCTACGAGCAGTACTTC. This translates into CAWKRETYEQYF.

The J gene is TRBJ2-3, the V gene TRBV5-1, with TRBD2 matching over 8 bases. Germline V gene data show CDR1 as SGHRS and CDR2 as YFSETQ. The CDR3 sequence is 15 residues long. The V segment lost 0 bases and the J segment 6 bases; nucleotides outside the gene matches: 6. The CDR3 is CASSLVAGSRDTQYF. CDR3 DNA sequence: TGCGCCAGCAGCTTGGTAGCGGGGTCCAGGGATACGCAGTATTTT.

This clonotype has at least ten counts. The V gene is TRBV7-2, the J gene TRBJ2-7; 7 positions agree with TRBD2. Germline assignment: CDR1 SGHTA and CDR2 FQGNSA. The CDR3 covers 15 residues. Losses at the gene ends were 5 bases for V and 0 bases for J; bases not matched to a gene: 7. CDR3 protein: CASSVVAGTSYEQYF. The CDR3 region has the DNA TGTGCCAGCAGCGTTGTAGCGGGTACCTCCTACGAGCAGTACTTC.

The chain has TRBV7-2 and TRBJ1-2, with D tentatively TRBD1 (6 bases). The germline V gene encodes CDR1 SGHTA and CDR2 FQGNSA. V was cut by 6 bases and J by 8 bases, with 16 bases left in between. CDR3 length equals 13 residues. The CDR3 DNA follows: TGTGCCAGCAGGCCATTCGGGGGCTCGGGCTACACCTTC. Translating gives CASRPFGGSGYTF.

This clonotype was seen repeatedly, ten times or more. J is TRBJ2-1 and V is TRBV5-1; TRBD2 agrees at 10 bases. This CDR3 has 16 amino acids. CDR1 SGHRS and CDR2 YFSETQ come from the germline V gene. V dropped 8 bases and J dropped 8; count of bases not matched to a gene: 16. Here the CDR3 reads CASLRGASGSIHEQFF. CDR3 sequence (DNA): TGCGCCAGTCTTCGGGGGGCTAGCGGGAGTATACATGAGCAGTTCTTC.

The chain combines TRBV29-1 with TRBJ2-5, with TRBD1 matching 9 bases. Germline lookup yields CDR1 SQVTM and CDR2 ANQGSEA. Trimming removed 3 bases from V and 4 bases from J; junction bases left unmatched: 6. The CDR3 extends over 14 amino acids. CDR3: CSVEVGTGLETQYF. The DNA of the CDR3 is TGCAGCGTTGAGGTCGGGACAGGGTTAGAGACCCAGTACTTC. Looking up the rest from reference TRBV29-1 and TRBJ2-5 gives the full variable domain: SAVISQKPSRDICQRGTSLTIQCQVDSQVTMMFWYRQQPGQSLTLIATANQGSEATYESGFVIDKFPISRPNLTFSTLTVSNMSPEDSSIYLCSVEVGTGLETQYFGPGTRLLVL.

This clonotype was observed many times. CDR3 nucleotides: TGCAGTGCACCGCTAGCGGGGGGTAATAATGAGCAGTTCTTC. Its protein product is CSAPLAGGNNEQFF. This chain connects TRBV20-1 to TRBJ2-1; 11 bases map to TRBD2. Germline assignment: CDR1 DFQATT and CDR2 SNEGSKA (reference sequence). The CDR3 length is 14 residues. V was pared by 6 bases and J by 7 bases, with 8 bases of the junction left unmatched.

This clonotype was seen only a few times. The rearrangement uses TRBV3-1 and TRBJ2-7, with D possibly being TRBD2 (6 bases). The CDR3 contains 14 residues. Trimming pared 4 bases from V and 4 bases from J, leaving 14 bases between. The germline CDR1 and CDR2 sequences are LGHDT and YNNKEL (reference sequence). The CDR3 DNA follows: TGTGCCAGCAGCCCGGGGACTGTCATATACGAGCAGTACTTC. It translates to CASSPGTVIYEQYF.

This clonotype has just a few counts. The chain is built from TRBV6-6 and TRBJ1-6, with TRBD1 matching over 7 bases. The CDR3 spans 15 residues. J lost 5 bases, V lost 3 bases, and 4 bases had no gene match. Germline CDR1 reads MNHNY; CDR2 reads SVGAGI (reference sequence). The DNA of the CDR3 is TGTGCCAGCAGTTATAGGGGACAGAATAATTCACCCCTCCACTTT. Translated, it gives CASSYRGQNNSPLHF.

The DNA of the CDR3 is TGTGCCAGCCCTAGGTATCCAGGGAGGGGGACTGAAGCTTTCTTT. Its translation: CASPRYPGRGTEAFF. The chain employs TRBV6-1 and TRBJ1-1, with a possible D match to TRBD1 (6 bases). Germline-derived CDR1 and CDR2 are MNHNS and SASEGT. This CDR3 is built from 15 residues. V was trimmed by 8 bases and J by 5 bases, leaving 21 bases between them.

The genes are TRBV20-1 and TRBJ1-1; TRBD1 might be the D (5 bases). The germline gives CDR1 DFQATT, CDR2 SNEGSKA (reference sequence). CDR3 length equals 14 residues. V lost 4 bases, J lost 1 base, and 13 bases lay in between. CDR3 region: CSAKGERGNTEAFF. In nucleotides, the CDR3 is TGCAGTGCTAAGGGTGAAAGGGGGAACACTGAAGCTTTCTTT.

This clonotype occurred many times. The J gene is TRBJ2-7, the V gene TRBV7-6, with 8 nucleotides matching TRBD2. Trimming removed 5 bases from V and 5 bases from J; junction bases left unmatched: 8. The CDR3 runs 14 residues. The germline gives CDR1 SGHVS, CDR2 FNYEAQ. CDR3: CASSPPGREDEQYF. CDR3 nucleotide sequence: TGTGCCAGCAGCCCCCCGGGGCGGGAGGACGAGCAGTACTTC.

V usage is TRBV6-5 and J usage is TRBJ1-3, with TRBD1 as a possible D gene (6 bases). V lost 7 bases to trimming and J lost 1 base, with 8 bases between them. Germline lookup yields CDR1 MNHEY and CDR2 SVGAGI. The CDR3 extends over 13 amino acids. The CDR3 loop reads CASKDRSGNTIYF. DNA of the CDR3: TGTGCCAGCAAGGACAGATCTGGAAACACCATATATTTT.

This clonotype was counted a few times. The chain has TRBV6-6 and TRBJ1-5; D gene uncertain. Trimming took off 6 bases at V and 4 bases at J, with 16 bases between the two ends. In germline, CDR1 is MNHNY, CDR2 SVGAGI (reference sequence). This CDR3 region has 15 residues. CDR3 coding DNA: TGTGCCAGCAGCCCGATGGGAGGTCTAAATCAGCCCCAGCATTTT. As protein: CASSPMGGLNQPQHF.

The V and J genes are TRBV2 and TRBJ2-5; D tentatively fits TRBD1 or TRBD2 (7 bases each). CDR3 length: 14 residues. V lost 6 bases and J lost 4, with 15 bases in between. CDR1 is SNHLY and CDR2 is FYNNEI in the germline V gene. Here the CDR3 reads CASSVQGGRETQYF. DNA for the CDR3: TGTGCCAGCAGCGTCCAGGGGGGGCGAGAGACCCAGTACTTC. Looking up the rest from reference TRBV2 and TRBJ2-5 gives the full variable domain: EPEVTQTPSHQVTQMGQEVILRCVPISNHLYFYWYRQILGQKVEFLVSFYNNEISEKSEIFDDQFSVERPDGSNFTLKIRSTKLEDSAMYFCASSVQGGRETQYFGPGTRLLVL.

This clonotype was observed at least ten times. The V gene is TRBV7-3, the J gene TRBJ2-7; 7 bases fit TRBD1. CDR1 and CDR2 from the germline V gene are SGHTA and FQGTGA. J was trimmed by 5 bases and V by 5 bases; bases with no gene match: 6. The CDR3 has 13 residues. CDR3: CASSLGGPNEQYF. The DNA for the CDR3 is TGTGCCAGCAGCCTAGGGGGCCCCAACGAGCAGTACTTC.

The chain employs TRBV28 and TRBJ2-3; perhaps TRBD2 as D (6 bases). Germline V gene sequence: CDR1 MDHEN, CDR2 SYDVKM. V was trimmed by 3 bases and J by 6 bases, leaving 22 bases between them. CDR3 length: 17 amino acids. CDR3 sequence reads: CASSFPSAGLPFDTQYF. CDR3 in DNA: TGTGCCAGCAGTTTCCCCTCCGCGGGACTTCCTTTTGATACGCAGTATTTT. The whole variable domain, filled in from reference TRBV28 and TRBJ2-3, reads DVKVTQSSRYLVKRTGEKVFLECVQDMDHENMFWYRQDPGLGLRLIYFSYDVKMKEKGDIPEGYSVSREKKERFSLILESASTNQTSMYLCASSFPSAGLPFDTQYFGPGTRLTVL.

This clonotype was seen more than once but under ten times. This sequence joins TRBV20-1 and TRBJ2-1; TRBD1 or TRBD2 may be the D gene (5 bases each). From germline, CDR1 is DFQATT and CDR2 SNEGSKA (reference sequence). V was pared by 0 bases and J by 11 bases, with 11 bases between. The CDR3 consists of 12 residues. CDR3 nucleotide sequence: TGCAGTGCTAGAGATGCCCGGGACCAGCAGTTCTTC. This codes for CSARDARDQQFF.

V is TRBV12-3 or TRBV12-4 and J is TRBJ2-2, with D possibly matching TRBD1 (7 bases). CDR3 length: 13 residues. V was shortened by 3 bases and J by 10 bases, with 12 bases between the two germline ends. CDR3 bases: TGTGCCAGCAGTTTTACAGGGGAGGAGGAGCTGTTTTTT. As protein: CASSFTGEEELFF.